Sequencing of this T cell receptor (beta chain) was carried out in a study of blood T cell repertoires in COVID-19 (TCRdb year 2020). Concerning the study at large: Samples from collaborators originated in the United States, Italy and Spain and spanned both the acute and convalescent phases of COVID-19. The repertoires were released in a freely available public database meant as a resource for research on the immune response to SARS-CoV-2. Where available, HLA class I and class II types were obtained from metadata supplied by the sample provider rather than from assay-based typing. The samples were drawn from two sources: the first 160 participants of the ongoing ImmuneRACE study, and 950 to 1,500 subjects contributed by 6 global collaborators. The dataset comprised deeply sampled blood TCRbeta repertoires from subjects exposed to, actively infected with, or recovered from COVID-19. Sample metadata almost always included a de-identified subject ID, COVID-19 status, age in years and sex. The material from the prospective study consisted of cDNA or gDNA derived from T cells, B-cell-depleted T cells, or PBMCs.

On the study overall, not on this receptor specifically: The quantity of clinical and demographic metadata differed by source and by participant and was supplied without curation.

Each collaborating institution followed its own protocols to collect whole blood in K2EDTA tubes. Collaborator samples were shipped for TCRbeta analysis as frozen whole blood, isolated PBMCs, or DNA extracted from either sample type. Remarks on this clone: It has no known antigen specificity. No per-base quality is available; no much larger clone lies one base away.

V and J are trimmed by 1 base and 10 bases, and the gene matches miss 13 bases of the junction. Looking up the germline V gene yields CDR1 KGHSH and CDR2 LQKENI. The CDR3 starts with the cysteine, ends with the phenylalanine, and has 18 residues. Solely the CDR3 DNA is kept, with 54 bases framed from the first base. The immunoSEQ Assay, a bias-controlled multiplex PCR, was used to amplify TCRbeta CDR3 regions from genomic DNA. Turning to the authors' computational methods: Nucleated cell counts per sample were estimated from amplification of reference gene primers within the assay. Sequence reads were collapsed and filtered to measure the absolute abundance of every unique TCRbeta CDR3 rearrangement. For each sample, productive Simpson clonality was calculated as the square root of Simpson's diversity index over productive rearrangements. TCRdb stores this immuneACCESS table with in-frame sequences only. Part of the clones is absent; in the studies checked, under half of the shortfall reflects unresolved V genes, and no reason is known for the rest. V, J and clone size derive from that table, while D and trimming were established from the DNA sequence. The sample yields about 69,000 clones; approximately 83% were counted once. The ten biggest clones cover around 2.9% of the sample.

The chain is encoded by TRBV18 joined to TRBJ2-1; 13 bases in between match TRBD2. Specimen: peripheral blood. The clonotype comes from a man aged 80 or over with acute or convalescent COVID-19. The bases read TGTGCCAGCTCACCACGGAAATCAGGGACTAGCGGGAATGAAGAGCAGTTCTTC. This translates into CASSPRKSGTSGNEEQFF.